This TCR beta chain was recorded in a study of blood T cell repertoires in COVID-19. Trimming cost V 0 bases and J 9 bases, with 12 bases left between them. In germline, CDR1 is LGHNA, CDR2 YNFKEQ. The CDR3 length is 14 residues. Here immunoSEQ multiplex PCR was the method, and the copy in TCRdb shows in-frame clones only, minus some. The sample shows around 190,000 clones, less than 85% of them seen only once. Sequenced material: PBMCs or T cells enriched from blood (not recorded which). The V gene is TRBV4-2, the J gene TRBJ1-3; D is ambiguous. This receptor was taken from a woman aged 25-40 years who had recovered from COVID-19. CDR3 region: CASSQEEWTFTIYF. In DNA, the CDR3 is TGTGCCAGCAGCCAAGAGGAGTGGACTTTCACCATATATTTT.